These 17 T cell receptor beta chains were sequenced from one sample in a study of shared clonotypes between healthy human individuals. Profiling relied on immunoSEQ multiplex PCR, and the TCRdb table lists in-frame clones only, not all of them. Here the sample spans approximately 500,000 clones, roughly 95% being singletons. Material: naive CD4+ T cells sorted from blood. Documented subset: CD45RA+ positively selected. The receptors derive from a young woman in good health.

The chain has TRBV7-9 and TRBJ2-3; 7 bases fit TRBD2. The CDR3 totals 16 residues. Germline-derived CDR1 and CDR2 are SEHNR and FQNEAQ (reference sequence). V shed 1 base, J shed 4 bases, and the junction held 8 bases outside the gene matches. CDR3 in amino acids: CASSLGAGLAADTQYF. The CDR3, as DNA: TGTGCCAGCAGCTTAGGGGCGGGGCTAGCGGCAGATACGCAGTATTTT.

This chain links TRBV7-9 with TRBJ2-7, with TRBD2 as a possible D gene (6 bases). Trimming took 5 bases from V and 5 from J, leaving 16 bases between them. The germline CDR1 and CDR2 sequences are SEHNR and FQNEAQ (reference sequence). This CDR3 has 14 amino acids. The CDR3 DNA sequence: TGTGCCAGCAGCCCAAGTGGGTGGGGGGACGAGCAGTACTTC. Its protein product is CASSPSGWGDEQYF.

The chain recombines TRBV10-2 with TRBJ1-5; D is unclear. Trimming removed 4 bases from V and 4 bases from J, with 8 bases in between. This CDR3 contains 13 residues. Per the germline V gene, CDR1 is WSHSY and CDR2 is SAAADI. The CDR3 spells CASSGTKNQPQHF. The CDR3, as DNA: TGCGCCAGCAGTGGGACTAAAAATCAGCCCCAGCATTTT.

In this sample, this clone turned up a few times. The chain links TRBV10-3 to TRBJ1-5; 7 bases map to TRBD1. The CDR3 sequence is 15 residues long. V shed 7 bases and J 2 bases; nucleotides not matched to a gene: 8. Germline V gene sequence: CDR1 ENHRY, CDR2 SYGVKD. For the CDR3, the DNA is TGTGCCATCACCCTCAGGGGGGAGGGCAATCAGCCCCAGCATTTT. This gives the protein CAITLRGEGNQPQHF.

This chain uses TRBV30 with TRBJ2-7, with TRBD1 as a possible D gene (5 bases). The CDR3 is 13 amino acids. Trimming pared 4 bases from V and 3 bases from J, leaving 13 bases between. The germline gives CDR1 GTSNPN, CDR2 SVGIG (reference sequence). The CDR3 spells CAWKGNFGYEQYF. The CDR3 coding sequence is TGTGCCTGGAAGGGGAATTTTGGCTACGAGCAGTACTTC.

The V and J genes are TRBV27 and TRBJ1-1, with TRBD1 matching 10 bases. The CDR3 totals 15 residues. Trimming cost V 6 bases and J 6 bases; bases outside gene matches: 10. CDR1 and CDR2 (germline): MNHEY, SMNVEV (reference sequence). For the CDR3, the DNA is TGTGCCAGCAGCTCGGACAGGGGGGATACGTCTGAAGCTTTCTTT. This gives the protein CASSSDRGDTSEAFF.

The V call is TRBV19, the J call TRBJ2-7; 8 bases are shared with TRBD2. The CDR3 length is 14 residues. V gave up 4 bases and J gave up 3 bases; unmatched junction bases: 5. Germline CDR1 is LNHDA and CDR2 is SQIVND (reference sequence). The CDR3, as DNA: TGTGCCAGTAGTAGAGCGGGAGCACTCTACGAGCAGTACTTC. This codes for CASSRAGALYEQYF.

The count of this clone is one. The chain links TRBV2 to TRBJ1-5; no clear D. V was cut by 2 bases and J by 5 bases, with 7 bases left in between. The germline V gene encodes CDR1 SNHLY and CDR2 FYNNEI. The CDR3 is 13 amino acids. The CDR3 here is CASSEQPYQPQHF. The DNA of the CDR3 is TGTGCCAGCAGTGAACAGCCTTATCAGCCCCAGCATTTT.

The chain joins TRBV5-4 to TRBJ2-7; D could derive from TRBD1 or TRBD2 (5 bases each). Germline V gene sequence: CDR1 SGHNT, CDR2 YYREEE (reference sequence). CDR3 length equals 15 residues. The ends were cut back, 2 bases at V and 2 bases at J, with 14 bases in the middle. In nucleotides, the CDR3 is TGTGCCAGCAGCTTTAGAGGGACGAGTACCTACGAGCAGTACTTC. Translation gives CASSFRGTSTYEQYF.

This chain joins TRBV6-5 and TRBJ1-5, with a weak D call TRBD1 (5 bases). Trimming took off 5 bases at V and 5 bases at J, with 16 bases between the two ends. The germline gives CDR1 MNHEY, CDR2 SVGAGI. CDR3 length equals 15 residues. The CDR3 loop is CASSRTGTQDQPQHF. The CDR3 bases are TGTGCCAGCAGTCGCACCGGGACGCAGGATCAGCCCCAGCATTTT.

This clone was counted once. The chain couples TRBV5-1 to TRBJ2-3; D remains ambiguous. The CDR3 runs 15 residues. V was trimmed by 1 base and J by 0 bases, leaving 9 bases between them. CDR1 and CDR2 (germline): SGHRS, YFSETQ. CDR3 nucleotide sequence: TGCGCCAGCAGCTTGTTGTTCCGAAGCACAGATACGCAGTATTTT. It codes for CASSLLFRSTDTQYF.

The chain joins TRBV6-5 to TRBJ2-7, with TRBD1 matching 10 bases. The CDR3 contains 14 residues. Germline-derived CDR1 and CDR2 are MNHEY and SVGAGI. The V gene end was trimmed by 5 bases and the J gene end by 5 bases; junction bases not matched to a gene: 6. The CDR3 nucleotides read TGTGCCAGCAGTCCAAGACAGGGGGCGGACGAGCAGTACTTC. Its protein product is CASSPRQGADEQYF.

The rearrangement joins TRBV9 to TRBJ1-4; D gene uncertain. V lost 3 bases to trimming and J lost 6 bases, with 9 bases between them. Germline-derived CDR1 and CDR2 are SGDLS and YYNGEE. This CDR3 contains 13 residues. The CDR3 nucleotides read TGTGCCAGCAGCGAAGGAGAGGATGAAAAACTGTTTTTT. As protein: CASSEGEDEKLFF.

The chain has TRBV5-1 and TRBJ2-5, with D possibly matching TRBD1 (6 bases). Deletions cut 2 bases from V and 3 bases from J, with 14 bases between. Germline V gives CDR1 SGHRS, CDR2 YFSETQ. The CDR3 has 15 residues. The CDR3 sequence: CASSFAWGREETQYF. As DNA, the CDR3 is TGCGCCAGCAGCTTCGCGTGGGGGCGCGAAGAGACCCAGTACTTC. Combining the CDR3 with reference TRBV5-1 and TRBJ2-5 gives the whole variable domain KAGVTQTPRYLIKTRGQQVTLSCSPISGHRSVSWYQQTPGQGLQFLFEYFSETQRNKGNFPGRFSGRQFSNSRSEMNVSTLELGDSALYLCASSFAWGREETQYFGPGTRLLVL.

The chain recombines TRBV16 with TRBJ2-1, with TRBD1 as a possible D gene (7 bases). From germline, CDR1 is KGHSY and CDR2 FQNENV. The CDR3 sequence is 13 residues long. Trimming pared 3 bases from V and 13 bases from J, leaving 16 bases between. The CDR3 coding sequence is TGTGCCAGCAGCCACCAGGGGGGTGGGATCCAGTTCTTC. Protein: CASSHQGGGIQFF.

The rearrangement joins TRBV18 to TRBJ1-2, with D uncertain. Germline V CDR1 and CDR2: KGHSH, LQKENI. V gave up 6 bases and J gave up 3 bases, with 14 bases separating them. The CDR3 consists of 14 residues. Here the CDR3 reads CASSPGGSDYGYTF. The CDR3 region has the DNA TGTGCCAGCTCCCCGGGAGGGTCGGACTATGGCTACACCTTC.

The chain employs TRBV19 and TRBJ2-3; TRBD1 might be the D (5 bases). This CDR3 spans 16 amino acids. The germline V gene has CDR1 LNHDA and CDR2 SQIVND (reference sequence). Trimming stripped 4 bases from V and 5 bases from J, with 19 bases between. In DNA form, the CDR3 reads TGTGCCAGTAGTACCAGGACGGCCGGGCAGGGAGATACGCAGTATTTT. It translates to CASSTRTAGQGDTQYF.